A selection of T cell receptor beta chains follows, all from one sample in a study of blood T cell repertoires in COVID-19. Some clones are missing from TCRdb's copy, which holds only in-frame ones; the method was immunoSEQ multiplex PCR. The sample has roughly 200,000 clones, about 80% seen once. Sequencing was performed on peripheral blood. The receptors here all came from a man in his 60s with acute or convalescent COVID-19. Each CDR3 is given with its conserved first and last residue. A clone size is listed for some rows: how often the clone was seen (once, few, many), or a class if it is expanded.

>TRBJ1-2|TRBV12-2|.
CASRLSGTGGMGHGYTF
>TRBJ1-3|TRBV5-5|.
CASSQAGISSGNTIYF
>TRBJ2-7|TRBV27|.
CASGTLAGVTRSIHEQYF
>TRBJ2-1|TRBV25-1|.
CASSGTSGAFNEQFF
>TRBJ1-6|TRBV12-5|.
CASGLILQGGWPTINSPLHF
>TRBJ1-6|TRBV9|.
CASSARQGAFDSPLHF
>TRBJ2-3|TRBV27|.
CASSLHGRKTDTQYF
>TRBJ2-7|TRBV2|.
CASSDRDSRRF
>TRBJ2-2|TRBV6-5|.
CAGHLSGRATGELFF
>TRBJ2-5|TRBV6-5|few
CASSPLGAETQYF
>TRBJ1-1|TRBV20-1|.
CSASMSGFLGTEAFF
>TRBJ2-3|TRBV5-4|.
CASSDEPGGPDTQYF
>TRBJ1-5|TRBV5-6|.
CASSLVRGQGSGNQPQHF
>TRBJ2-2|TRBV10-3|.
CAAGWDRENGELFF
>TRBJ2-3|TRBV9|.
CASSVTSSTDTQYF
>TRBJ1-2|TRBV11-2|.
CASSLDWPGVGYGYTF
>TRBJ1-1|TRBV4-1|.
CASSRTGGFTEAFF
>TRBJ1-2|TRBV5-4|few
CASRDNTVVYGYTF
>TRBJ1-2|TRBV30|.
CAWSIRQGASGYTF
>TRBJ1-6|TRBV5-4|few
CASSPKPEGLDSPLHF
>TRBJ1-4|TRBV5-1|.
CASSSWTGAEKLFF
>TRBJ2-5|TRBV5-1|.
CASSEGQGQETQYF
>TRBJ2-1|TRBV6-5|.
CASSRLAGAGDEQFF
>TRBJ2-1|TRBV7-3|.
CASSRSHTGTGIEQFF
>TRBJ1-5|TRBV7-5|few
CARSHLGRNQPQHF
>TRBJ2-2|TRBV11-2|.
CASSRTSGENTGELFF
>TRBJ1-1|TRBV3-1/TRBV3-2|.
CASSQPGSNTEAFF
>TRBJ1-5|TRBV7-9|.
CASSRDNDQPQHF
>TRBJ2-7|TRBV15|.
CATSPAGQGTYEQYF
>TRBJ1-1|TRBV7-3|.
CASSPQGGSAEAFF
>TRBJ2-7|TRBV5-1|.
CASSRVPYEQYF
>TRBJ2-5|TRBV5-4|.
CASSLAGLEGGTQYF